The clone carrying this TCR beta chain was seen once. This CDR3 has 15 residues. V lost 1 base, J lost 3 bases, and 11 bases lay in between. Per the germline V gene, CDR1 is SGHDT and CDR2 is YYEEEE. This sample was included in a study of technical replicates of blood from several donors. Assay used: immunoSEQ multiplex PCR; TCRdb lists only in-frame clones, some missing. The sample shows tens of thousands of clones, around 94% of them seen only once. This receptor was identified in a human donor in good health. The material sequenced was T cells isolated from PBMCs. The rearrangement joins TRBV5-6 to TRBJ2-1; the D gene is possibly TRBD1 (5 bases). DNA of the CDR3: TGTGCCAGCAGCTTGAAACAGGCTATCTACAATGAGCAGTTCTTC. Its protein product is CASSLKQAIYNEQFF.